The TCR beta chain under discussion was sequenced for a study of blood T cell repertoires in COVID-19. Data came from immunoSEQ multiplex PCR; TCRdb stores just in-frame clones and leaves some out. The sample lists 70,000 to 85,000 clones, 83% occurring once. J gave up 10 bases and V 0 bases, and 2 bases lay outside the gene matches. The CDR3 contains 14 residues. Germline CDR1 is MGHRA and CDR2 is YSYEKL. The sequencing sample was made of peripheral blood. The chain recombines TRBV4-1 with TRBJ1-6; 8 nucleotides line up with TRBD1. The sequence was obtained from a man older than 75 with active or convalescent COVID-19. CDR3 amino acids: CASSQDRGQSPLHF. CDR3 bases: TGCGCCAGCAGCCAAGACAGGGGGCAATCACCCCTCCACTTT.